Each of the 20 T cell receptor beta chains below was sequenced from the same sample in a study of blood T cell repertoires in COVID-19. Libraries were prepared by immunoSEQ multiplex PCR; TCRdb keeps only in-frame clonotypes and omits some of them. The sample carries 150,000 to 200,000 clones, 86% recorded once. Sequences were obtained from PBMCs or T cells enriched from blood (not recorded which). These receptors all stem from a young woman who had recovered from COVID-19.

This sequence joins TRBV24-1 and TRBJ2-3; D may be TRBD2 (6 bases). The germline gives CDR1 KGHDR, CDR2 SFDVKD. The CDR3 contains 16 residues. Trimming stripped 4 bases from V and 5 bases from J, with 18 bases between. The CDR3 DNA is TGTGCCACCAGTGACTCGGGAGAGGGGTTGGGAGATACGCAGTATTTT. Protein product: CATSDSGEGLGDTQYF.

This clone has a single count. V gene TRBV7-9 combines with J gene TRBJ2-3, with D uncertain. The germline V gene encodes CDR1 SEHNR and CDR2 FQNEAQ (reference sequence). CDR3 length: 12 amino acids. V lost 5 bases, J lost 2 bases, and 5 bases lay in between. This chain's CDR3 is CASSADTDTQYF. CDR3 sequence (DNA): TGTGCCAGCAGCGCAGACACAGATACGCAGTATTTT.

V and J are TRBV24-1 and TRBJ1-2; D gene unclear. CDR3 size: 12 residues. V gave up 4 bases and J gave up 8 bases, with 10 bases separating them. Germline loops: CDR1 KGHDR, CDR2 SFDVKD. The CDR3 reads CATSDPGKGYTF. The CDR3 nucleotides read TGTGCCACCAGTGACCCGGGGAAAGGCTACACCTTC.

This clone has a single count. The chain has TRBV1 and TRBJ2-1; the table gives TRBD2 as D, unverified against the DNA. TRBV1 is assigned pseudogene status. This CDR3 has 17 amino acids. In DNA form, the CDR3 reads TGCACCAGCAGCCAAGGGTCGAGACTAGCGGCCGAGGGGGGGCAGTTCTTC. Encoded protein: CTSSQGSRLAAEGGQFF.

The V and J genes are TRBV6-1 and TRBJ2-5; the D is unclear. Germline V gene sequence: CDR1 MNHNS, CDR2 SASEGT. The CDR3 consists of 16 residues. V lost 4 bases and J 1 base, leaving 16 bases between the germline ends. The CDR3 DNA reads TGTGCCAGCAGTGCTAGTGAGGCAAGCCTCCAAGAGACCCAGTACTTC. It is translated as CASSASEASLQETQYF.

The chain has TRBV27 and TRBJ1-2, with D tentatively TRBD1 (5 bases). V shed 6 bases and J shed 8 bases, with 19 bases lying between them. The CDR3 consists of 14 residues. Germline lookup yields CDR1 MNHEY and CDR2 SMNVEV (reference sequence). This chain's CDR3 is CASSHLGGVQGYTF. CDR3 bases: TGTGCCAGCAGCCACCTTGGGGGGGTGCAGGGCTACACCTTC.

V gene TRBV2 combines with J gene TRBJ2-7, with 7 positions matching TRBD1. The CDR3 loop spans 14 amino acids. The junction had 4 bases not matched to a gene; V was cut back by 4 bases and J by 1 base. Germline CDR1 SNHLY, CDR2 FYNNEI. For the CDR3, the DNA is TGTGCCAGCAGTGGAAGACAGGGTTCCTACGAGCAGTACTTC. Protein sequence: CASSGRQGSYEQYF.

The V call is TRBV10-1, the J call TRBJ1-1; 8 bases match TRBD1. The CDR3 runs 12 residues. J was trimmed by 4 bases and V by 6 bases; bases with no gene match: 1. From germline, CDR1 is WNHNN and CDR2 SYGVQD (reference sequence). The CDR3 DNA sequence: TGCGCCAGCAGCACAGGGGGCACTGAAGCTTTCTTT. It yields the protein CASSTGGTEAFF.

The chain carries TRBV28 and TRBJ2-3; D possibly corresponds to TRBD1 (5 bases). Trimming stripped 6 bases from V and 2 bases from J, with 9 bases between. The CDR3 consists of 13 residues. Germline V gives CDR1 MDHEN, CDR2 SYDVKM. The CDR3 reads CASSLQVTDTQYF. DNA for the CDR3: TGTGCCAGCAGCTTACAGGTCACAGATACGCAGTATTTT.

In its sample, this clone was seen a few times. The V gene is TRBV24-1, the J gene TRBJ2-2; the D gene is possibly TRBD2 (5 bases). Germline V CDR1 and CDR2: KGHDR, SFDVKD. The CDR3 is 16 amino acids. The V end was cut by 6 bases, the J end by 5 bases, with 18 bases between. The CDR3 loop reads CATSPTSPEGTGELFF. The DNA for the CDR3 is TGTGCCACCAGTCCAACTAGTCCGGAAGGGACCGGGGAGCTGTTTTTT.

The chain is built from TRBV10-2 and TRBJ2-7, with D hard to call. V was pared by 6 bases and J by 2 bases, with 20 bases between. The germline gives CDR1 WSHSY, CDR2 SAAADI. The CDR3 spans 16 residues. CDR3 protein: CASREDSASSPYEQYF. For the CDR3, the DNA is TGCGCCAGCAGAGAAGACTCCGCCTCATCCCCCTACGAGCAGTACTTC.

This clone has only a few counts. The rearrangement joins TRBV13 to TRBJ2-7; 9 nucleotides align to TRBD1. The V gene end was trimmed by 5 bases and the J gene end by 5 bases; junction bases not matched to a gene: 16. The CDR3 consists of 17 residues. CDR1 is PRHDT, CDR2 FYEKMQ, per germline (reference sequence). The CDR3 protein is CASSILSRDRAGDEQYF. CDR3 nucleotides: TGTGCCAGCAGCATACTTTCCCGGGACAGGGCGGGCGACGAGCAGTACTTC. The full variable domain, rest sourced from reference TRBV13 and TRBJ2-7, is AAGVIQSPRHLIKEKRETATLKCYPIPRHDTVYWYQQGPGQDPQFLISFYEKMQSDKGSIPDRFSAQQFSDYHSELNMSSLELGDSALYFCASSILSRDRAGDEQYFGPGTRLTVT.

The chain combines TRBV4-2 with TRBJ2-1; the match to TRBD2 covers 9 bases. This CDR3 is 16 amino acids long. J was trimmed by 7 bases and V by 0 bases; bases with no gene match: 7. The germline V gene has CDR1 LGHNA and CDR2 YNFKEQ. CDR3 nucleotides: TGTGCCAGCAGCCAAGATTCCGCGGGAGGGTTTAATGAGCAGTTCTTC. This translates into CASSQDSAGGFNEQFF.

The chain uses TRBV28 and TRBJ1-5; D may be TRBD1 (5 bases). V lost 7 bases, J lost 5 bases, and 9 bases lay in between. Germline lookup yields CDR1 MDHEN and CDR2 SYDVKM. The CDR3 runs 12 residues. The CDR3 loop reads CASNLQDQPQHF. In DNA form, the CDR3 reads TGTGCCAGCAATCTACAGGATCAGCCCCAGCATTTT.

This sequence joins TRBV4-1 and TRBJ2-3; TRBD2 matches at 7 bases. CDR1 is MGHRA, CDR2 YSYEKL, per germline. This CDR3 comprises 17 residues. After removal of 4 bases from V and 2 bases from J, the junction contained 12 bases not matched to a gene. This chain's CDR3 is CASSRQGRGLFTDTQYF. DNA of the CDR3: TGCGCCAGCAGCCGCCAAGGAAGGGGACTATTCACAGATACGCAGTATTTT.

V and J are TRBV15 and TRBJ2-1; TRBD2 aligns across 10 bases. This CDR3 spans 17 amino acids. With 0 bases clipped from V and 7 bases from J, the junction kept 9 bases outside the gene matches. Germline V gene lookup returns CDR1 LNHNV and CDR2 YYDKDF (reference sequence). CDR3 bases: TGTGCCACCAGCAGAGATAGTTCTAGCGGGAGTTTTAATGAGCAGTTCTTC. Translated, it gives CATSRDSSSGSFNEQFF. Filled out from reference TRBV15 and TRBJ2-1, the complete variable domain reads DAMVIQNPRYQVTQFGKPVTLSCSQTLNHNVMYWYQQKSSQAPKLLFHYYDKDFNNEADTPDNFQSRRPNTSFCFLDIRSPGLGDTAMYLCATSRDSSSGSFNEQFFGPGTRLTVL.

The chain is built from TRBV5-1 and TRBJ2-1, with TRBD1 identical over 11 bases. Germline lookup yields CDR1 SGHRS and CDR2 YFSETQ. The CDR3 sequence is 15 residues long. The V gene end was trimmed by 4 bases and the J gene end by 9 bases; junction bases not matched to a gene: 9. Here the CDR3 DNA reads TGCGCCAGCAGCACCGGACAGGGGGCGATCTCTGAGCAGTTCTTC. Protein product: CASSTGQGAISEQFF.

The V call is TRBV5-8, the J call TRBJ2-7, with TRBD1 identical over 7 bases. Per the germline V gene, CDR1 is SGHTS and CDR2 is YDEGEE. The CDR3 has 14 residues. V was clipped by 5 bases and J by 3 bases; unmatched bases: 8. The CDR3 loop reads CASRTRDRGYEQYF. CDR3 coding DNA: TGTGCCAGCAGAACCCGGGACAGAGGCTACGAGCAGTACTTC.

This clone appeared a single time. This sequence joins TRBV28 and TRBJ2-3; TRBD2 aligns across 14 bases. Germline trimming cut 6 bases from V and 3 bases from J; bases unmatched to any gene: 14. CDR1 and CDR2 (germline): MDHEN, SYDVKM. The CDR3 loop spans 19 amino acids. The CDR3 protein is CASRPPGLAGGGGTDTQYF. CDR3 nucleotides: TGTGCCAGCAGACCACCCGGACTAGCGGGAGGCGGTGGGACAGATACGCAGTATTTT.

This clone was seen once. The V call is TRBV14, the J call TRBJ2-4; TRBD2 aligns across 16 bases. In germline, CDR1 is SGHDN, CDR2 FVKESK. Germline trimming cut 4 bases from V and 3 bases from J; bases unmatched to any gene: 6. This CDR3 region has 18 residues. CDR3 in amino acids: CASSPAGTSGRVKNIQYF. The CDR3 DNA reads TGTGCCAGCAGCCCAGCCGGGACTAGCGGGAGGGTCAAAAACATTCAGTACTTC.